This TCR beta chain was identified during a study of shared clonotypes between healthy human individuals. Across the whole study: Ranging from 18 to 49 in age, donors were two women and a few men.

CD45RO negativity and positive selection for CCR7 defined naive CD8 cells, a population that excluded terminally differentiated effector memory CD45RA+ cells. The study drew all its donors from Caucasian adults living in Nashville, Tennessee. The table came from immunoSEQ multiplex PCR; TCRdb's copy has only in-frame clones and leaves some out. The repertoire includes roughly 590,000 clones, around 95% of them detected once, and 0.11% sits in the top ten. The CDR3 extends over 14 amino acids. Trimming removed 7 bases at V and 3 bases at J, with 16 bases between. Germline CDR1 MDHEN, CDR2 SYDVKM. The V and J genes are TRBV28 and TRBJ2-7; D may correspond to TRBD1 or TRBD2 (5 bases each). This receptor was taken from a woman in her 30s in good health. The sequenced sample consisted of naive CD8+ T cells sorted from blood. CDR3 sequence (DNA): TGTGCCAGCACTGAGGGGCAGGCCTTCTACGAGCAGTACTTC. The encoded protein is CASTEGQAFYEQYF.